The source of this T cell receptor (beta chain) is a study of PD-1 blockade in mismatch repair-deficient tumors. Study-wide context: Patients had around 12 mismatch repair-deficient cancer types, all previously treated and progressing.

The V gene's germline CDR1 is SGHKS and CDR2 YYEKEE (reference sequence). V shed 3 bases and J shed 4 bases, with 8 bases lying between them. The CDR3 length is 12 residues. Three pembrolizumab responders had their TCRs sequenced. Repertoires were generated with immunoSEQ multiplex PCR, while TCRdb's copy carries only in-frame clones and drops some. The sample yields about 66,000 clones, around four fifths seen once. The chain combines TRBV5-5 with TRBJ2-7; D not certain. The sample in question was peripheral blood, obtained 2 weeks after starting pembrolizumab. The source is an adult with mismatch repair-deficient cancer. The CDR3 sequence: CASSSPLYEQYF. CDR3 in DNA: TGTGCCAGCAGCTCCCCCTTGTACGAGCAGTACTTC.